Shown below are 16 T cell receptor beta chains from a single sample sequenced in a study of OX40 agonist ivuxolimab in advanced cancers. TCRdb's table, derived via immunoSEQ multiplex PCR, lists solely in-frame clones and lacks some. The table records over 85,000 clones, about four fifths of them present only once. Sequencing used CD4+ or CD8+ T cells sorted from blood, obtained in a trial of the OX40 agonist ivuxolimab. The receptors come from an adult with an advanced solid tumor such as melanoma, head and neck, liver or kidney cancer.

CDR3 amino acids: CASSHGSTGGYTF. The CDR3 DNA is TGTGCCAGCAGTCACGGGTCAACAGGGGGCTACACCTTC. The V and J genes are TRBV28 and TRBJ1-2; D is perhaps TRBD1 (6 bases). V gave up 5 bases and J gave up 8 bases, with 15 bases separating them. The CDR3 contains 13 residues. From germline, CDR1 is MDHEN and CDR2 SYDVKM.

The rearrangement links TRBV7-2 to TRBJ1-1; D unclear. The germline gives CDR1 SGHTA, CDR2 FQGNSA. The V and J ends lost 5 bases and 4 bases respectively, with 17 bases between them. The CDR3 runs 15 residues. The CDR3 loop is CASSPSPSVRTEAFF. In nucleotides, the CDR3 is TGTGCCAGCAGCCCAAGCCCCAGTGTCCGCACTGAAGCTTTCTTT.

J is TRBJ2-5 and V is TRBV29-1; TRBD2 might be the D (5 bases). Germline CDR1 and CDR2: SQVTM and ANQGSEA. V lost 4 bases and J lost 5, with 8 bases in between. CDR3 length equals 11 residues. The CDR3 here is CSVGGRETQYF. The CDR3 bases are TGCAGCGTTGGCGGGCGGGAGACCCAGTACTTC. Full variable domain (remainder filled in from reference TRBV29-1 and TRBJ2-5): SAVISQKPSRDICQRGTSLTIQCQVDSQVTMMFWYRQQPGQSLTLIATANQGSEATYESGFVIDKFPISRPNLTFSTLTVSNMSPEDSSIYLCSVGGRETQYFGPGTRLLVL.

The V call is TRBV7-2, the J call TRBJ2-3; TRBD1 matches at 9 bases. CDR3 length: 15 amino acids. Trimming removed 7 bases from V and 5 bases from J; junction bases left unmatched: 10. The germline CDR1 and CDR2 sequences are SGHTA and FQGNSA. DNA of the CDR3: TGTGCCAGCATGACCGGGACAGGGTTGGAAGATACGCAGTATTTT. This gives the protein CASMTGTGLEDTQYF.

This clone counts as medium-sized. The genes are TRBV7-2 and TRBJ1-2; D possibly corresponds to TRBD1 (5 bases). The V gene lost 5 bases and the J gene lost 5 bases, with 12 bases spanning the gap. The CDR3 runs to 13 residues. CDR1 SGHTA and CDR2 FQGNSA come from the germline V gene. The DNA for the CDR3 is TGTGCCAGCAGCCCGACAGAGCTATATGGCTACACCTTC. It translates to CASSPTELYGYTF.

The chain couples TRBV18 to TRBJ2-7; unclear D gene. CDR1 and CDR2 (germline): KGHSH, LQKENI. CDR3 length equals 17 residues. V lost 3 bases and J lost 4, with 22 bases in between. The CDR3 DNA reads as TGTGCCAGCTCACCCCTGGACCCGGGCCGGATGGTGTACGAGCAGTACTTC. Translation gives CASSPLDPGRMVYEQYF.

The CDR3 sequence: CASSQVSVSRAGYTF. As DNA, the CDR3 is TGTGCCAGCAGCCAAGTTTCAGTGAGTCGGGCCGGCTACACCTTC. The chain uses TRBV4-2 and TRBJ1-2; D not certain. The CDR3 is made up of 15 amino acids. V was cut by 1 base and J by 8 bases, with 17 bases left in between. Germline values: CDR1 LGHNA, CDR2 YNFKEQ.

The chain is built from TRBV9 and TRBJ1-6; D possibly corresponds to TRBD1 (5 bases). This CDR3 has 15 amino acids. The V gene's germline CDR1 is SGDLS and CDR2 YYNGEE. The V end was cut by 1 base, the J end by 7 bases, with 12 bases between. CDR3 amino acids: CASSVRVGGNSPLHF. DNA for the CDR3: TGTGCCAGCAGCGTACGGGTTGGGGGGAATTCACCCCTCCACTTT.

This clone was detected only a few times. The chain couples TRBV28 to TRBJ2-1; 7 bases align to TRBD2. In germline, CDR1 is MDHEN, CDR2 SYDVKM. V was pared by 2 bases and J by 2 bases, with 6 bases of the junction left unmatched. This CDR3 spans 16 amino acids. For the CDR3, the DNA is TGTGCCAGCAGTTTAGGTGGGGCGGGAGCCTACAATGAGCAGTTCTTC. It codes for CASSLGGAGAYNEQFF.

This clone was detected a few times. CDR3 sequence: CASSQGLSWSPLHF. CDR3 coding DNA: TGCGCCAGCAGCCAAGGGTTGTCATGGTCACCCCTCCACTTT. The chain is built from TRBV4-3 and TRBJ1-6, with unresolved D. CDR1 and CDR2 (germline): LGHNA, YSLEER. The CDR3 loop spans 14 amino acids. V was pared by 1 base and J by 10 bases, with 11 bases between.

This sequence joins TRBV7-2 and TRBJ1-1, with unresolved D. The CDR3 totals 13 residues. Trimming shortened V by 3 bases and J by 6 bases, and 11 bases separated the two germline ends. Germline loops: CDR1 SGHTA, CDR2 FQGNSA. This CDR3 reads CASSFTATSEAFF. The CDR3 nucleotides read TGTGCCAGCAGCTTCACCGCGACCTCTGAAGCTTTCTTT.

This clone has more than one count but fewer than ten. The rearrangement joins TRBV29-1 to TRBJ1-1, with unresolved D. Trimming removed 1 base at V and 0 bases at J, with 9 bases between. Germline-derived CDR1 and CDR2 are SQVTM and ANQGSEA. CDR3 size: 14 residues. The CDR3 DNA sequence: TGCAGCGTTGAAGGCCCGTTGATGAACACTGAAGCTTTCTTT. This gives the protein CSVEGPLMNTEAFF.

V usage is TRBV7-3 and J usage is TRBJ2-1, with 9 bases lining up with TRBD1. The junction had 8 bases not matched to a gene; V was cut back by 2 bases and J by 9 bases. This CDR3 region has 15 residues. Germline-derived CDR1 and CDR2 are SGHTA and FQGTGA. The CDR3 loop is CASSLEQGARSEQFF. The CDR3 DNA reads TGTGCCAGCAGCTTAGAACAGGGGGCTCGTAGTGAGCAGTTCTTC.

The chain uses TRBV5-5 and TRBJ1-5; the D is unclear. This CDR3 is built from 15 residues. Germline V gives CDR1 SGHKS, CDR2 YYEKEE (reference sequence). The V gene lost 1 base and the J gene lost 0 bases, with 8 bases spanning the gap. This CDR3 is CASSLTGYSNQPQHF. CDR3 DNA: TGTGCCAGCAGCTTGACCGGATATAGCAATCAGCCCCAGCATTTT.

The chain links TRBV7-3 to TRBJ1-2; D gene uncertain. CDR1 and CDR2 (germline): SGHTA, FQGTGA. The CDR3 runs 13 residues. V was shortened by 4 bases and J by 4 bases, with 10 bases between the two germline ends. The CDR3: CASSSGRAYGYTF. DNA for the CDR3: TGTGCCAGCAGCTCCGGACGGGCCTATGGCTACACCTTC.

The CDR3 spells CASSQSGTYRPEQYF. CDR3 nucleotide sequence: TGCGCCAGCAGCCAAAGCGGGACCTACCGTCCCGAGCAGTACTTC. The V and J genes are TRBV5-1 and TRBJ2-7; 7 bases match TRBD2. Germline CDR1 SGHRS, CDR2 YFSETQ. J lost 6 bases, V lost 4 bases, and 13 bases had no gene match. CDR3 size: 15 residues.